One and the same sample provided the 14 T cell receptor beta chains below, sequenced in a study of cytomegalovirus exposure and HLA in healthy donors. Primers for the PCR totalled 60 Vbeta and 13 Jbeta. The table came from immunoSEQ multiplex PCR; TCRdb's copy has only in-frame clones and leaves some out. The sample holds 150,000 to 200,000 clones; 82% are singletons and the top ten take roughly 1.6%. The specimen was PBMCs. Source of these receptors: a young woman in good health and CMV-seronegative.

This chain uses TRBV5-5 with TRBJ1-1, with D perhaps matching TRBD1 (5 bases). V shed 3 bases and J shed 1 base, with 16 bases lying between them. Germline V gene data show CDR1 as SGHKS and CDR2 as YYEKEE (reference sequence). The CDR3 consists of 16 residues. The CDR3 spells CASSSLLLTGNTEAFF. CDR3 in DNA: TGTGCCAGCAGCTCCCTCCTCCTAACAGGGAACACTGAAGCTTTCTTT.

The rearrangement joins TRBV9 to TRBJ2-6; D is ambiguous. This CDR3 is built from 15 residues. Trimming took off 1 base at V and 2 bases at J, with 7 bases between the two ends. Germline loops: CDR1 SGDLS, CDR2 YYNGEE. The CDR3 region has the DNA TGTGCCAGCAGCGTATGGGCAGCTGGGGCCAACGTCCTGACTTTC. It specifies CASSVWAAGANVLTF.

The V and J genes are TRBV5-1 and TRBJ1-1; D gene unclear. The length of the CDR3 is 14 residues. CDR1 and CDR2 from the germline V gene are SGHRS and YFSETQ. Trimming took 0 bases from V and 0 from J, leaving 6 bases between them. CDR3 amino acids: CASSLAELNTEAFF. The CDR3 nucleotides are TGCGCCAGCAGCTTGGCTGAGTTGAACACTGAAGCTTTCTTT. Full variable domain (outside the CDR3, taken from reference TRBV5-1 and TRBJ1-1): KAGVTQTPRYLIKTRGQQVTLSCSPISGHRSVSWYQQTPGQGLQFLFEYFSETQRNKGNFPGRFSGRQFSNSRSEMNVSTLELGDSALYLCASSLAELNTEAFFGQGTRLTVV.

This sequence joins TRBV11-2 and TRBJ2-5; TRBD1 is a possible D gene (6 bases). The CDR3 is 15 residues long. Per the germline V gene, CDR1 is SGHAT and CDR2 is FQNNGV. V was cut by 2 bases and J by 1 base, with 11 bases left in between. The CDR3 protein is CASSLSTGSQETQYF. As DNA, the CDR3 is TGTGCCAGCAGCTTATCAACAGGGAGCCAAGAGACCCAGTACTTC.

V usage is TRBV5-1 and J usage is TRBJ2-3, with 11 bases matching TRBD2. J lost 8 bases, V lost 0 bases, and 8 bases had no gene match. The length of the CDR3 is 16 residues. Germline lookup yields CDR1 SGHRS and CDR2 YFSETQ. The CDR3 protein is CASSLAPSGGLGTQYF. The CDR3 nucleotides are TGCGCCAGCAGCTTGGCCCCTAGCGGGGGGCTGGGTACGCAGTATTTT.

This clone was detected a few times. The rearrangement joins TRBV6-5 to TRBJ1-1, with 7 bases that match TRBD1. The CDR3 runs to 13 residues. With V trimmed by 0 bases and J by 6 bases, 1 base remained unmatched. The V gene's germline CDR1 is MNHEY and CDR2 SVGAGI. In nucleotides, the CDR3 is TGTGCCAGCAGTTACTCAGGGGGCCCTGAAGCTTTCTTT. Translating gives CASSYSGGPEAFF.

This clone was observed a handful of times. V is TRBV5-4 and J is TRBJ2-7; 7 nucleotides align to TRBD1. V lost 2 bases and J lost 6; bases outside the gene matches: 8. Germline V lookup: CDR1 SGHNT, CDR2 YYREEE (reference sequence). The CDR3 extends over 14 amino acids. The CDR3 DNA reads TGTGCCAGCAGCTTTCTGGGACAGCTGAGCGAGCAGTACGTC. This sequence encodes CASSFLGQLSEQYV.

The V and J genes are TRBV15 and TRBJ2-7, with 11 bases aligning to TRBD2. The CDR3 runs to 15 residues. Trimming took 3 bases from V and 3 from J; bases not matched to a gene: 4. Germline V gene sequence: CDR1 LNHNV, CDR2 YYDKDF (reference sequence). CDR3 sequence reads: CATSSLLAGVYEQYF. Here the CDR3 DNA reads TGTGCCACCAGCAGCTTACTAGCGGGAGTCTACGAGCAGTACTTC.

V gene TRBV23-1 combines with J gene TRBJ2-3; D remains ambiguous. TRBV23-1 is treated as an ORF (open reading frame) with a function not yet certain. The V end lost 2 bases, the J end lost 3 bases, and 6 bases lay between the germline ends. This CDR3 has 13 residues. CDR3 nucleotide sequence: TGCGCCAGCAGTCAAGAGGTGACAGATACGCAGTATTTT. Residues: CASSQEVTDTQYF.

The DNA of the CDR3 is TGTGCCAGTAGTATAGGGTGGGGCCGGTTCGGTCAGCCCCAGCATTTT. Encoded protein: CASSIGWGRFGQPQHF. This chain links TRBV19 with TRBJ1-5, with D tentatively TRBD1 (5 bases). This CDR3 comprises 16 residues. Trimming left V 1 base short and J 6 bases short, with 16 bases between. Germline loops: CDR1 LNHDA, CDR2 SQIVND (reference sequence).

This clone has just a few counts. The CDR3 DNA is TGTGCCAGCAGTTACAGCGGGAGGGCCTTGTGGGGGGAGCTGTTTTTT. Translation: CASSYSGRALWGELFF. J is TRBJ2-2 and V is TRBV6-6; 10 bases align to TRBD2. Germline-derived CDR1 and CDR2 are MNHNY and SVGAGI (reference sequence). The V segment lost 2 bases and the J segment 8 bases; nucleotides outside the gene matches: 8. This CDR3 has 16 amino acids.

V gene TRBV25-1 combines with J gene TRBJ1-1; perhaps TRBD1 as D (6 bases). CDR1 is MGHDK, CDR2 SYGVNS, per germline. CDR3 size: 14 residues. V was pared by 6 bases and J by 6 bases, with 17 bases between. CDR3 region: CASSAPRGWPEAFF. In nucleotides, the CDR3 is TGTGCCAGCAGCGCCCCGAGGGGGTGGCCTGAAGCTTTCTTT.

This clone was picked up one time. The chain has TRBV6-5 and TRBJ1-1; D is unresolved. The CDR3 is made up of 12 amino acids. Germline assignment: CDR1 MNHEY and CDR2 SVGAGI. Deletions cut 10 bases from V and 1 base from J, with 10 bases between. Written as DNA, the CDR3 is TGTGCCACAAGCCGCACGAACACTGAAGCTTTCTTT. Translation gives CATSRTNTEAFF.

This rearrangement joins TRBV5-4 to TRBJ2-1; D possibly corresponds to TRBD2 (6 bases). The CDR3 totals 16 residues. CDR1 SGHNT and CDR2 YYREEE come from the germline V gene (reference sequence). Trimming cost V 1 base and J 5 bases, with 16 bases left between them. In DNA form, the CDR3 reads TGTGCCAGCAGCTTGCACGGGAGTAAATCCAACAATGAGCAGTTCTTC. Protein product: CASSLHGSKSNNEQFF.